This entry concerns a single T cell receptor beta chain. As yet, its antigen is unknown. These data come from a study of CD8+CD57+ T cells in acquired aplastic anemia. General study results and limits: Roughly 30 sequences, all CD8+ CDR3, were shared between patients and controls.

All sequencing subjects had displayed CD8+CD57+ cell expansion on flow cytometry. Germline V gene data show CDR1 as SEHNR and CDR2 as FQNEAQ (reference sequence). The CDR3 loop spans 13 amino acids. Trimming took 4 bases from V and 4 from J, leaving 8 bases between them. Genomic DNA served as template for TCR beta VDJ and CDR3 profiling. Each CDR3 protein gets one entry after TCRdb re-called the reads with MiXCR. This table has 200,000 or so distinct CDR3 sequences, approximately 60% appearing once. The sequenced sample consisted of sorted CD4+, CD8+, or CD8+CD57+ T cells (not recorded which) from PBMCs. This sequence joins TRBV7-9 and TRBJ2-4, with D unclear. This TCR came from a human donor with aplastic anemia. The CDR3 DNA reads TGTGCCAGCAGCTCCGACGAGAAAAACATTCAGTACTTC. Its translation is CASSSDEKNIQYF.